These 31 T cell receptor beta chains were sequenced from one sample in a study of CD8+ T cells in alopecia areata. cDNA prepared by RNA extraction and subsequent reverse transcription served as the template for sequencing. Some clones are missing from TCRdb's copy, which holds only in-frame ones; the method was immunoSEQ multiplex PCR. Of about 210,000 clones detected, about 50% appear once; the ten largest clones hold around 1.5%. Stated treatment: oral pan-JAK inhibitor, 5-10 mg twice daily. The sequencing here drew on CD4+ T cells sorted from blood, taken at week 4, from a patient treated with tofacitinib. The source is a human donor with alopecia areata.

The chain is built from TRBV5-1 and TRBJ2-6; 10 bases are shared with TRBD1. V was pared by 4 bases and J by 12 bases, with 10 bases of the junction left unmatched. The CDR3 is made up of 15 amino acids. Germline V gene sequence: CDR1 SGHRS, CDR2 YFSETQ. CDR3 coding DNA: TGCGCCAGCAGCCAACTCTCCGGGACAGGGGTCGTCCTGACTTTC. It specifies CASSQLSGTGVVLTF.

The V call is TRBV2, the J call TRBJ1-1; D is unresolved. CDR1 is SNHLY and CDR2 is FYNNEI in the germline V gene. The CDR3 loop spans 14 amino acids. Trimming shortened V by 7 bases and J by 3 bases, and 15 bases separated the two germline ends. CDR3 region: CASKGYVSDTEAFF. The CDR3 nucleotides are TGTGCCAGCAAAGGGTATGTCTCGGACACTGAAGCTTTCTTT.

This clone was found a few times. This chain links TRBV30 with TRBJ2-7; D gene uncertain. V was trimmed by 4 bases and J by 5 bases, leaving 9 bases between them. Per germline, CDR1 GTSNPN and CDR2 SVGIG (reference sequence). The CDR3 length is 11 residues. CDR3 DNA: TGTGCCTGGAAGGCGATTGACGAGCAGTACTTC. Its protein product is CAWKAIDEQYF.

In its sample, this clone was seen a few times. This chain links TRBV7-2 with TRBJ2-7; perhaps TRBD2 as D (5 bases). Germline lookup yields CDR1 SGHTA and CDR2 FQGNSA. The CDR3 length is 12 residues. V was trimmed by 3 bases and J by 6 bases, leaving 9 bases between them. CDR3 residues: CASSFLTSEQYF. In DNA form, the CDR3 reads TGTGCCAGCAGCTTTCTTACTAGCGAGCAGTACTTC.

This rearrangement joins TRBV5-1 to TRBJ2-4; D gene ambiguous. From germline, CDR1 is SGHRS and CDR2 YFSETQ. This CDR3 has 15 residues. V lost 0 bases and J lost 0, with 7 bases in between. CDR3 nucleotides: TGCGCCAGCAGCTTGGCCGGGCTAGCCAAAAACATTCAGTACTTC. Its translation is CASSLAGLAKNIQYF.

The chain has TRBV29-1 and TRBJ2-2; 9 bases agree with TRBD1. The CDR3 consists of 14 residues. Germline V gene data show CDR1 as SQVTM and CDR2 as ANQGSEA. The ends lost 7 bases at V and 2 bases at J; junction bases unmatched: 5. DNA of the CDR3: TGCAGCGCCCTGGGACAGGGCAACACCGGGGAGCTGTTTTTT. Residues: CSALGQGNTGELFF.

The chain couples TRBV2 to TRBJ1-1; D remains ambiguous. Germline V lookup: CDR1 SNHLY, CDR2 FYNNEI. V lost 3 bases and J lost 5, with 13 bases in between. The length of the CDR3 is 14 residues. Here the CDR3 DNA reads TGTGCCAGCAGTGAGGGGTCTGTTCGGACTGAAGCTTTCTTT. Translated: CASSEGSVRTEAFF.

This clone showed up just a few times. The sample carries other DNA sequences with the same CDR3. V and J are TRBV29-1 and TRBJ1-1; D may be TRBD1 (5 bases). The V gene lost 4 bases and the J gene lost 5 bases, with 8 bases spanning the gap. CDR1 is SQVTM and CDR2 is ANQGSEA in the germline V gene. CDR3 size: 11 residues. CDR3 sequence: CSVGGRTEAFF. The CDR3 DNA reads TGCAGCGTTGGGGGGAGGACTGAAGCTTTCTTT.

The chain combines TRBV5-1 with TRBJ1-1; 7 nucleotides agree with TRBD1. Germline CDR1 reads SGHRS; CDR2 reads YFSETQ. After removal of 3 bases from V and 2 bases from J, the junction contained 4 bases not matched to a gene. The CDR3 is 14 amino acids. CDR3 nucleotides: TGCGCCAGCAGCTGGGGGGACAGAAACACTGAAGCTTTCTTT. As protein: CASSWGDRNTEAFF.

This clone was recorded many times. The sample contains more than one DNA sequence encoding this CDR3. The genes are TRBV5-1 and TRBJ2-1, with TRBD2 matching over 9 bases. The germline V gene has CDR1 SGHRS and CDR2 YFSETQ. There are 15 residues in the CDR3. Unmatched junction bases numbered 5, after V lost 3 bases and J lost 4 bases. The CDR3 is CASSSSGGTYNEQFF. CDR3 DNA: TGCGCCAGCAGCTCCAGCGGGGGGACTTACAATGAGCAGTTCTTC.

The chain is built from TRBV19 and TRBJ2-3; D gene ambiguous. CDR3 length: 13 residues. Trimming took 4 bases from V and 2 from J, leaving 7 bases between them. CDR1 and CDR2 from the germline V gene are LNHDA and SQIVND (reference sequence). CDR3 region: CASSSRNTDTQYF. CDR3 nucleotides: TGTGCCAGTAGTAGCAGAAACACAGATACGCAGTATTTT.

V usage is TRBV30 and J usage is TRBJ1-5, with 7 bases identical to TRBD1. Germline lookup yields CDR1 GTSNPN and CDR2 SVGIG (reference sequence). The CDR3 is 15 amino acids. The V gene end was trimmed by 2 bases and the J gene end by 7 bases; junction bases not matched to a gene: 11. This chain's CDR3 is CAWSYSTGVGQPQHF. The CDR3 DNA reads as TGTGCCTGGAGTTACTCTACAGGGGTTGGCCAGCCCCAGCATTTT.

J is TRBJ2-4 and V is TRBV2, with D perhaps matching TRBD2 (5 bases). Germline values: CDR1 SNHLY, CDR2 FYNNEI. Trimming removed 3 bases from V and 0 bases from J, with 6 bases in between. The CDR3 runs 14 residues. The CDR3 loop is CASSEGAAKNIQYF. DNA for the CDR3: TGTGCCAGCAGTGAGGGAGCAGCCAAAAACATTCAGTACTTC.

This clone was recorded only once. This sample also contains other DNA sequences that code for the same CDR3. CDR3: CAGGYGYTF. Written as DNA, the CDR3 is TGTGCCGGGGGCTATGGCTACACCTTC. The chain links TRBV30 to TRBJ1-2, with TRBD1 as a possible D gene (5 bases). CDR3 length equals 9 residues. Germline V gives CDR1 GTSNPN, CDR2 SVGIG (reference sequence). Trimming took off 8 bases at V and 4 bases at J, with 5 bases between the two ends.

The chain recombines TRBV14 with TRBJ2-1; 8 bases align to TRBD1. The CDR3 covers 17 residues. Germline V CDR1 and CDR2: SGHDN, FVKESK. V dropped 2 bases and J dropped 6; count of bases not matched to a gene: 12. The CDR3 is CASSQPIGQGARNEQFF. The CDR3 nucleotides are TGTGCCAGCAGCCAACCTATCGGGCAGGGGGCGCGCAATGAGCAGTTCTTC.

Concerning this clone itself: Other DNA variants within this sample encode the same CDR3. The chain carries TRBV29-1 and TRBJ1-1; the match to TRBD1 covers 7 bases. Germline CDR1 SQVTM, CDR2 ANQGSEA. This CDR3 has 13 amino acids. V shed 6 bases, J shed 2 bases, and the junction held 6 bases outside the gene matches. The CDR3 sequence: CSVAGQQNTEAFF. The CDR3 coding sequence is TGCAGCGTGGCGGGACAGCAAAACACTGAAGCTTTCTTT.

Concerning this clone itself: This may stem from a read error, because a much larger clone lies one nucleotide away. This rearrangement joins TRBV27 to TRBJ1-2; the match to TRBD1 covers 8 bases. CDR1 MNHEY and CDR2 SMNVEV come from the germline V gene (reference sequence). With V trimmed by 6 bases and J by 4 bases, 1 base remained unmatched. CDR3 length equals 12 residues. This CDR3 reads CASRTGAYGYTF. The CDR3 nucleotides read TGTGCCAGCAGGACAGGGGCCTATGGCTACACCTTC.

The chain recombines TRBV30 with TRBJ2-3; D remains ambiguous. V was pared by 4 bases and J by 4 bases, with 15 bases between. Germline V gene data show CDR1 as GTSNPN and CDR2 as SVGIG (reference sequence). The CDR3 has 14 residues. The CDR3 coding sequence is TGTGCCTGGATTGGTATGGGGAAAGCAGATACGCAGTATTTT. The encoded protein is CAWIGMGKADTQYF. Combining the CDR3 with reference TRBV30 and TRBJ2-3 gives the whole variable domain SQTIHQWPATLVQPVGSPLSLECTVEGTSNPNLYWYRQAAGRGLQLLFYSVGIGQISSEVPQNLSASRPQDRQFILSSKKLLLSDSGFYLCAWIGMGKADTQYFGPGTRLTVL.

The CDR3: CASSEPGQGDGYTF. The CDR3 region has the DNA TGTGCCAGCAGTGAGCCGGGACAGGGCGATGGCTACACCTTC. The chain couples TRBV25-1 to TRBJ1-2, with 9 bases lining up with TRBD1. V shed 3 bases and J 6 bases; nucleotides not matched to a gene: 5. Looked up from germline, CDR1 is MGHDK and CDR2 is SYGVNS. This CDR3 spans 14 amino acids.

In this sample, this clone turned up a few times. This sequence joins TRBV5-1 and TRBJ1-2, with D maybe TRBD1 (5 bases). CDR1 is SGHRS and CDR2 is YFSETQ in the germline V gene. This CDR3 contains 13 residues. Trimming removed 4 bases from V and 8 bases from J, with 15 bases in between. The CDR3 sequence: CASSTGAERGYTF. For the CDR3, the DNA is TGCGCCAGCAGCACCGGGGCTGAACGGGGCTACACCTTC.

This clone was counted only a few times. CDR3: CAISLTSGGYTF. CDR3 sequence (DNA): TGTGCCATCAGTCTCACCAGTGGCGGCTACACCTTC. This chain uses TRBV10-3 with TRBJ1-2; no clear D gene. The CDR3 sequence is 12 residues long. Germline-derived CDR1 and CDR2 are ENHRY and SYGVKD. Trimming took off 5 bases at V and 8 bases at J, with 12 bases between the two ends.

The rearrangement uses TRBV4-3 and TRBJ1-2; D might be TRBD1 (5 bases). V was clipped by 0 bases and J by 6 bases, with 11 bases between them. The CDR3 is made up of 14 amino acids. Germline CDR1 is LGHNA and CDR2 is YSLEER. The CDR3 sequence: CASSQEGGSHGYTF. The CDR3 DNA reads TGCGCCAGCAGCCAAGAGGGGGGATCCCATGGCTACACCTTC.

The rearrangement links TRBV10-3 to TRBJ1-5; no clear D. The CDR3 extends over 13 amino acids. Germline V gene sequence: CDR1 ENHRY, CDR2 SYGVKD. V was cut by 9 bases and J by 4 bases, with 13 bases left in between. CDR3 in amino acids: CAISIKPNQPQHF. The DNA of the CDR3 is TGTGCCATTTCGATCAAACCTAATCAGCCCCAGCATTTT.

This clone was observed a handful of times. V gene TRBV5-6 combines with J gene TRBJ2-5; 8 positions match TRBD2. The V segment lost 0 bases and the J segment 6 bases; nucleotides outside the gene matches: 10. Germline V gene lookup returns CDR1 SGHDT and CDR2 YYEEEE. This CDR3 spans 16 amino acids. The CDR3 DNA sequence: TGTGCCAGCAGCTTGGAGTTTAGCGGGGTAACACAGACCCAGTACTTC. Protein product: CASSLEFSGVTQTQYF.

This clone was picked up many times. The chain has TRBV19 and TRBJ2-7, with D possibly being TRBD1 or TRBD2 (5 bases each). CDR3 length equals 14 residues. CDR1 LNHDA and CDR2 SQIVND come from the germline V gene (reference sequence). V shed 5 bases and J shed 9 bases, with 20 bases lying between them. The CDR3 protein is CASSHGQMRGGQYF. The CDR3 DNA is TGTGCCAGTAGTCACGGACAAATGAGAGGAGGGCAGTACTTC. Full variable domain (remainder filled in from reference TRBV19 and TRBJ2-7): DGGITQSPKYLFRKEGQNVTLSCEQNLNHDAMYWYRQDPGQGLRLIYYSQIVNDFQKGDIAEGYSVSREKKESFPLTVTSAQKNPTAFYLCASSHGQMRGGQYFGPGTRLTVT.

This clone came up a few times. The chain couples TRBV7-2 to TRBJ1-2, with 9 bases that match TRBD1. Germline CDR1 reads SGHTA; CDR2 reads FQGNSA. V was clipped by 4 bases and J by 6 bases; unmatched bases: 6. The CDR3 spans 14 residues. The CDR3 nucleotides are TGTGCCAGCAGCTCGGGACAGGGAGGTGATGGCTACACCTTC. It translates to CASSSGQGGDGYTF.

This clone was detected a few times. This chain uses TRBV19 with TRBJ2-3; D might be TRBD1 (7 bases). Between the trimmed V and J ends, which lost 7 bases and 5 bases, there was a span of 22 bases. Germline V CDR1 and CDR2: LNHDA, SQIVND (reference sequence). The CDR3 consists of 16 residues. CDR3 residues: CASKGAFSGVGDTQYF. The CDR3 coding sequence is TGTGCCAGTAAGGGGGCGTTTAGCGGCGTTGGAGATACGCAGTATTTT.

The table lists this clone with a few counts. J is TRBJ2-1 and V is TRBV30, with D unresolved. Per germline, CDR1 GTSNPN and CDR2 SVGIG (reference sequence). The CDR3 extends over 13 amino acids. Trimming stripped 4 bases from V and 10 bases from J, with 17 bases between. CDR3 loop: CAWTSRGVGEQFF. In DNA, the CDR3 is TGTGCCTGGACTTCCAGAGGTGTGGGAGAGCAGTTCTTC.

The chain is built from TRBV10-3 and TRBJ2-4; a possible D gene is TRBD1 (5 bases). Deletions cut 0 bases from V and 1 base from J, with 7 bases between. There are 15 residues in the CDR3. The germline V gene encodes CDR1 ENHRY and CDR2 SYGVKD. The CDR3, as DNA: TGTGCCATCAGTGAGTCGACAGCGGCCAAAAACATTCAGTACTTC. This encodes CAISESTAAKNIQYF.

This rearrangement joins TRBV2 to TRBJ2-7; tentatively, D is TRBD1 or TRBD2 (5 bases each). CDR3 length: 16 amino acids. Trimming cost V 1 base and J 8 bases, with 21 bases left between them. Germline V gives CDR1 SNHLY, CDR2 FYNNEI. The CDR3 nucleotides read TGTGCCAGCAGTGAAGAGCTCTTCCCCGCAGGGAGTAAGCAGTACTTC. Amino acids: CASSEELFPAGSKQYF.

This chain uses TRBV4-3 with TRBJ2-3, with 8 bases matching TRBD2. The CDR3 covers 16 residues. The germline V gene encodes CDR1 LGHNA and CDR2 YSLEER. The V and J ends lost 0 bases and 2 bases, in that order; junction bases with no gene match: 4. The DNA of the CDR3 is TGCGCCAGCAGCCAAGATGGCGGGGGGAACACAGATACGCAGTATTTT. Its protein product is CASSQDGGGNTDTQYF.